The 19 T cell receptor beta chains listed next were all sequenced from one sample in a study of T cells after yellow fever vaccination (dated by TCRdb to about 2019). The method was 5' RACE. Data came from an Illumina NovaSeq 6000. TCRdb trimmed the raw reads at Q25, called clones with MiXCR and kept productive beta chains. For every CDR3 protein sequence, its rows merge into one entry that carries the most common genes and DNA. Within this sample are a few hundred thousand distinct CDR3 sequences, with roughly 3.5% of them counted one time only. The ten largest clones capture about a fifth of the sample. The treatment or condition tag for this specimen amounts to: live attenuated yellow fever vaccine strain. Sequences were derived from PBMCs, sampled 15 days after the yellow fever booster vaccination. These TCRs come from a man aged 18 to 30 who received the YFV17D yellow fever vaccine.

This clonotype was seen at least ten times. The chain employs TRBV12-3 or TRBV12-4 and TRBJ1-3, with D perhaps matching TRBD1 (5 bases). This CDR3 region has 13 residues. The V end lost 7 bases, the J end lost 1 base, and 8 bases lay between the germline ends. CDR3 coding DNA: TGTGCCAGCATGGAGGGGTCTGGAAACACCATATATTTT. It is translated as CASMEGSGNTIYF.

This clonotype appeared many times. This chain links TRBV2 with TRBJ2-5; the match to TRBD1 covers 8 bases. This CDR3 spans 14 amino acids. V gave up 6 bases and J gave up 4 bases; unmatched junction bases: 7. Germline V gene data show CDR1 as SNHLY and CDR2 as FYNNEI. In nucleotides, the CDR3 is TGTGCCAGCAGATGGACAGGGATGCCAGAGACCCAGTACTTC. Its protein is CASRWTGMPETQYF.

This clonotype has a count of ten or more. The J gene is TRBJ1-2, the V gene TRBV12-3 or TRBV12-4; TRBD1 might be the D (5 bases). The length of the CDR3 is 14 residues. The ends were cut back, 5 bases at V and 4 bases at J, with 14 bases in the middle. The CDR3 sequence is CASSLLGVGYGYTF. The CDR3 nucleotides are TGTGCCAGCAGTCTCCTAGGGGTGGGCTATGGCTACACCTTC.

This clonotype was recorded many times. The chain has TRBV7-9 and TRBJ2-7, with D possibly matching TRBD1 (5 bases). The ends were cut back, 5 bases at V and 1 base at J, with 15 bases in the middle. The CDR3 extends over 15 amino acids. Per the germline V gene, CDR1 is SEHNR and CDR2 is FQNEAQ (reference sequence). The CDR3 reads CASSPPPGHSYEQYF. CDR3 bases: TGTGCCAGCAGCCCCCCACCAGGGCATTCCTACGAGCAGTACTTC.

There are many counts of this clonotype. V is TRBV11-2 and J is TRBJ2-3; 8 bases are shared with TRBD1. The germline gives CDR1 SGHAT, CDR2 FQNNGV. J was trimmed by 5 bases and V by 3 bases; bases with no gene match: 1. CDR3 length: 13 amino acids. The CDR3: CASSFTGGDTQYF. In nucleotides, the CDR3 is TGTGCCAGCAGCTTCACAGGGGGAGATACGCAGTATTTT.

This clonotype was picked up many times. The J gene is TRBJ2-7, the V gene TRBV6-6; perhaps TRBD1 as D (5 bases). The CDR3 is 19 residues long. Between the trimmed V and J ends, which lost 2 bases and 3 bases, there was a span of 26 bases. Germline lookup yields CDR1 MNHNY and CDR2 SVGAGI (reference sequence). This chain's CDR3 is CASSYRDNLGALLNYEQYF. The CDR3 DNA reads as TGTGCCAGCAGTTACCGAGATAATTTAGGGGCCCTACTCAACTACGAGCAGTACTTC.

This clonotype has a count of ten or more. The chain carries TRBV12-3 or TRBV12-4 and TRBJ1-1; tentatively, D is TRBD1 (6 bases). This CDR3 is 15 amino acids long. V dropped 5 bases and J dropped 1 base, with 14 bases sitting between them. DNA of the CDR3: TGTGCCAGCAGTCCTCTGGGGGGCAGGAACACTGAAGCTTTCTTT. Translated: CASSPLGGRNTEAFF.

This clonotype is labeled medium-sized. J is TRBJ2-3 and V is TRBV10-2; the match to TRBD1 covers 9 bases. This CDR3 has 20 amino acids. Germline V CDR1 and CDR2: WSHSY, SAAADI. V lost 8 bases and J lost 0; bases outside the gene matches: 21. Here the CDR3 reads CASPRFKPGQGVVSTDTQYF. CDR3 in DNA: TGCGCCAGCCCACGCTTTAAACCGGGACAGGGAGTAGTCAGCACAGATACGCAGTATTTT.

In its sample, this clonotype was seen many times. The chain couples TRBV7-2 to TRBJ1-1, with TRBD1 matching over 7 bases. V shed 5 bases and J 8 bases; nucleotides not matched to a gene: 8. Per the germline V gene, CDR1 is SGHTA and CDR2 is FQGNSA. This CDR3 has 13 residues. DNA of the CDR3: TGTGCCAGCAGCCCCCGACAGGGAACGGAAGCTTTCTTT. It yields the protein CASSPRQGTEAFF.

This clonotype occurred many times. This chain uses TRBV15 with TRBJ1-4; possibly TRBD1 for D (5 bases). V was pared by 5 bases and J by 0 bases, with 13 bases between. Germline lookup yields CDR1 LNHNV and CDR2 YYDKDF (reference sequence). The CDR3 has 16 residues. CDR3 coding DNA: TGTGCCACCAGCCCCGGGGGATGGGCAACTAATGAAAAACTGTTTTTT. It is translated as CATSPGGWATNEKLFF.

The sample holds many counts of this clonotype. This sequence joins TRBV19 and TRBJ2-2; no clear D. The CDR3 loop spans 11 amino acids. V lost 6 bases to trimming and J lost 5 bases, with 4 bases between them. Germline loops: CDR1 LNHDA, CDR2 SQIVND (reference sequence). CDR3 sequence (DNA): TGTGCCAGTAGGGGTACCGGGGAGCTGTTTTTT. Translated, it gives CASRGTGELFF.

This clonotype appeared many times. V and J are TRBV6-4 and TRBJ2-1, with a weak D call TRBD2 (7 bases). The CDR3 consists of 12 residues. Germline CDR1 and CDR2: MRHNA and SNTAGT. Trimming pared 2 bases from V and 12 bases from J, leaving 11 bases between. This CDR3 reads CASSDRGGPQFF. CDR3 sequence (DNA): TGTGCCAGCAGTGACAGGGGGGGCCCGCAGTTCTTC.

This clonotype came up many times. V usage is TRBV12-3 or TRBV12-4 and J usage is TRBJ2-2, with D unclear. The CDR3 extends over 15 amino acids. Deletions cut 4 bases from V and 3 bases from J, with 12 bases between. CDR3 DNA sequence: TGTGCCAGCAGTTCGGGCGACATGTACACCGGGGAGCTGTTTTTT. The encoded protein is CASSSGDMYTGELFF.

There are many counts of this clonotype. This rearrangement joins TRBV5-1 to TRBJ2-3; D gene ambiguous. Trimming left V 4 bases short and J 4 bases short, with 4 bases between. CDR3 length: 11 amino acids. Germline lookup yields CDR1 SGHRS and CDR2 YFSETQ. CDR3 in amino acids: CASSIADTQYF. The CDR3 DNA reads TGCGCCAGCAGCATTGCAGATACGCAGTATTTT.

A remark on this clonotype: One base away lies a much larger clone, so this may be a sequencing read error. The gene calls are TRBV24-1 and TRBJ2-3; D may be TRBD1 (6 bases). This CDR3 spans 14 amino acids. CDR1 is KGHDR and CDR2 is SFDVKD in the germline V gene. CDR3 bases: TGTGCCACCTGTGAACGCCAGGGGACAGATACGCAGTATTTT. Its translation: CATCERQGTDTQYF.

This clonotype appeared many times. V is TRBV27 and J is TRBJ2-7; perhaps TRBD1 as D (7 bases). This CDR3 has 13 residues. CDR1 MNHEY and CDR2 SMNVEV come from the germline V gene (reference sequence). The V end was cut by 7 bases, the J end by 5 bases, with 15 bases between. CDR3 sequence: CASKTRGAHEQYF. CDR3 nucleotide sequence: TGTGCCAGCAAAACCAGGGGGGCCCACGAGCAGTACTTC.

There are many counts of this clonotype. The chain uses TRBV2 and TRBJ2-1, with a tentative D call TRBD1 (6 bases). The ends were cut back, 6 bases at V and 4 bases at J, with 13 bases in the middle. This CDR3 region has 14 residues. Germline loops: CDR1 SNHLY, CDR2 FYNNEI. The CDR3 nucleotides are TGTGCCAGCAGGCGACAGGAAGCATACAATGAGCAGTTCTTC. Amino acid sequence: CASRRQEAYNEQFF.

The sample holds many counts of this clonotype. The V gene is TRBV4-1, the J gene TRBJ2-3; the D is unclear. The germline V and J ends were trimmed by 2 bases and 2 bases, with 8 bases remaining between them. Looked up from germline, CDR1 is MGHRA and CDR2 is YSYEKL. CDR3 length: 14 residues. The CDR3 loop reads CASSQFGPTDTQYF. In DNA form, the CDR3 reads TGCGCCAGCAGCCAATTCGGTCCCACAGATACGCAGTATTTT.

This clonotype was observed at least ten times. The J gene is TRBJ1-6, the V gene TRBV20-1, with unresolved D. Germline V gene sequence: CDR1 DFQATT, CDR2 SNEGSKA (reference sequence). Between the trimmed V and J ends, which lost 2 bases and 8 bases, there was a span of 16 bases. The CDR3 spans 15 residues. The CDR3 region is CSARFGLSGDSPLHF. The DNA of the CDR3 is TGCAGTGCTAGATTTGGGTTGAGCGGAGATTCACCCCTCCACTTT.